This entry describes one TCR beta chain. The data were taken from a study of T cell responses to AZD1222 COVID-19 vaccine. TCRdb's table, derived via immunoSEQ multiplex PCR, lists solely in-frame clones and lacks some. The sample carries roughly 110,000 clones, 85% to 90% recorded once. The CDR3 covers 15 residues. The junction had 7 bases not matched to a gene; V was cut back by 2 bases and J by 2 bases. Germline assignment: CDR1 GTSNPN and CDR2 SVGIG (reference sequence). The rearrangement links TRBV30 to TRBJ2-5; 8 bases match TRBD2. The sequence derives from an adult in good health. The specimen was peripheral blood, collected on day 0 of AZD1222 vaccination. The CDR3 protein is CAWSPPGGKQETQYF. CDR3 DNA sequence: TGTGCCTGGAGTCCCCCGGGGGGGAAGCAAGAGACCCAGTACTTC.